This TCR beta chain was sequenced during a study of immune evolution from preneoplasia to lung adenocarcinoma. Here immunoSEQ multiplex PCR was the method, and the copy in TCRdb shows in-frame clones only, minus some. Here the sample spans some 2,000 clones, 65% to 90% being singletons. Patient tissue came from resections in Japan or China, 2014–2017. Histologic diagnosis was independently verified by two lung pathologists. Concerning this clone: Its specificity is unknown.

Study-wide results and caveats: Top clone share appeared to fall from AAH through AIS, MIA, adenocarcinoma.

In germline, CDR1 is SGHRS, CDR2 YFSETQ. The CDR3 has 15 amino acids. V lost 4 bases and J lost 3, with 14 bases in between. This clonotype was obtained from a person aged 70 to 85 with lung adenocarcinoma. The specimen was FFPE adjacent normal lung tissue. This chain links TRBV5-1 with TRBJ2-1; D unresolved. CDR3 protein: CASSRRPQNYNEQFF. As DNA, the CDR3 is TGCGCCAGCAGCCGGCGACCCCAGAACTACAATGAGCAGTTCTTC.